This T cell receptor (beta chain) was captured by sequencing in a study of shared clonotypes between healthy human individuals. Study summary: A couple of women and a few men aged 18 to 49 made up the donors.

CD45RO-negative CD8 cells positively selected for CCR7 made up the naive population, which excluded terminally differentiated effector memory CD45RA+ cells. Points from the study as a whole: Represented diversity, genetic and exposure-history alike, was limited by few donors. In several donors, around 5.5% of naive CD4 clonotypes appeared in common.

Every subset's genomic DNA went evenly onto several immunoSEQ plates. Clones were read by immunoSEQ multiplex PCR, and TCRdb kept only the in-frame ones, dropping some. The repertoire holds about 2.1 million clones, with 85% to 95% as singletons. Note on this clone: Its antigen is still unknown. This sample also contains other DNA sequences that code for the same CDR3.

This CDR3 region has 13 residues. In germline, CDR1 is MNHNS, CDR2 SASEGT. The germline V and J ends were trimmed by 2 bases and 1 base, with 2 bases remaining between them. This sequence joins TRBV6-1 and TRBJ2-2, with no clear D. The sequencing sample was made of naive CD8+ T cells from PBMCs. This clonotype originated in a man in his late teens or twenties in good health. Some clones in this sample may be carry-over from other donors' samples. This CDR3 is CASSELNTGELFF. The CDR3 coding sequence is TGTGCCAGCAGTGAATTGAACACCGGGGAGCTGTTTTTT.